This TCR beta chain emerged from a study of T-cell reconstitution after alpha-beta-depleted transplantation in children. This CDR3 spans 13 amino acids. CDR1 DFQATT and CDR2 SNEGSKA come from the germline V gene (reference sequence). Trimming left V 5 bases short and J 8 bases short, with 18 bases between. Unique molecular identifiers tagged the TCRbeta library. One entry per CDR3 protein, called by TCRdb with MiXCR from the PCR reads. The sample holds over 70,000 distinct CDR3 sequences, more than 7% seen once. Ten or more counts support this clonotype. Sequencing used PBMCs from the stem cell graft donor, obtained from the stem cell graft. The clonotype comes from a human donor who donated a stem cell graft to a child with congenital amegakaryocytic thrombocytopenia. The chain links TRBV20-1 to TRBJ1-2; D perhaps matches TRBD1 (5 bases). The CDR3: CSASQGSGYGYTF. CDR3 in DNA: TGCAGTGCTTCGCAGGGTTCAGGTTACGGCTACACCTTC.